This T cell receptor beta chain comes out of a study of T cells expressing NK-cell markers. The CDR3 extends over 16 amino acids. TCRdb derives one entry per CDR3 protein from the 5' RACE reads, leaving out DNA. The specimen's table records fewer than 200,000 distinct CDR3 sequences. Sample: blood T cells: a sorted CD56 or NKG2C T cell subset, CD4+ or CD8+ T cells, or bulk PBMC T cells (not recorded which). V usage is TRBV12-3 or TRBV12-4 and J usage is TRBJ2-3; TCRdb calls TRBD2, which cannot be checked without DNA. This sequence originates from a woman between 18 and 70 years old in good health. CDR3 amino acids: CASSFDESGSTDTQYF.